This T cell receptor beta chain was observed in a study of T cells after posttransplantation cyclophosphamide. Overall study findings and caveats: After PTCy, TRB diversity resembled that of CNI/methotrexate controls. TRB overlap between skin or GI tissue T cells and blood was limited.

Cyclophosphamide on days +3 and +4 followed busulfan-fludarabine conditioning and a marrow graft. Trimming removed 3 bases at V and 0 bases at J, with 19 bases between. Germline CDR1 is SGDLS and CDR2 is YYNGEE. This CDR3 spans 19 amino acids. This clone showed up many times. Its antigen is unidentified. Assay: immunoSEQ multiplex PCR; the TCRdb copy retains only in-frame clones and omits some. The table lists about 25,000 clones, with no singletons. This TCR was recovered from a male patient younger than 35 who received an allogeneic stem cell transplant from a related donor, was CMV-positive, and had no GVHD. T cells may partly derive from the graft donor. The rearrangement joins TRBV9 to TRBJ2-6, with D perhaps TRBD1 (8 bases). The material was PBMCs, obtained after allogeneic stem cell transplant with posttransplant cyclophosphamide. Here the CDR3 DNA reads TGTGCCAGCAGCGCCCAGCGGGACAGGTCGTTCTCTGGGGCCAACGTCCTGACTTTC. This translates into CASSAQRDRSFSGANVLTF.